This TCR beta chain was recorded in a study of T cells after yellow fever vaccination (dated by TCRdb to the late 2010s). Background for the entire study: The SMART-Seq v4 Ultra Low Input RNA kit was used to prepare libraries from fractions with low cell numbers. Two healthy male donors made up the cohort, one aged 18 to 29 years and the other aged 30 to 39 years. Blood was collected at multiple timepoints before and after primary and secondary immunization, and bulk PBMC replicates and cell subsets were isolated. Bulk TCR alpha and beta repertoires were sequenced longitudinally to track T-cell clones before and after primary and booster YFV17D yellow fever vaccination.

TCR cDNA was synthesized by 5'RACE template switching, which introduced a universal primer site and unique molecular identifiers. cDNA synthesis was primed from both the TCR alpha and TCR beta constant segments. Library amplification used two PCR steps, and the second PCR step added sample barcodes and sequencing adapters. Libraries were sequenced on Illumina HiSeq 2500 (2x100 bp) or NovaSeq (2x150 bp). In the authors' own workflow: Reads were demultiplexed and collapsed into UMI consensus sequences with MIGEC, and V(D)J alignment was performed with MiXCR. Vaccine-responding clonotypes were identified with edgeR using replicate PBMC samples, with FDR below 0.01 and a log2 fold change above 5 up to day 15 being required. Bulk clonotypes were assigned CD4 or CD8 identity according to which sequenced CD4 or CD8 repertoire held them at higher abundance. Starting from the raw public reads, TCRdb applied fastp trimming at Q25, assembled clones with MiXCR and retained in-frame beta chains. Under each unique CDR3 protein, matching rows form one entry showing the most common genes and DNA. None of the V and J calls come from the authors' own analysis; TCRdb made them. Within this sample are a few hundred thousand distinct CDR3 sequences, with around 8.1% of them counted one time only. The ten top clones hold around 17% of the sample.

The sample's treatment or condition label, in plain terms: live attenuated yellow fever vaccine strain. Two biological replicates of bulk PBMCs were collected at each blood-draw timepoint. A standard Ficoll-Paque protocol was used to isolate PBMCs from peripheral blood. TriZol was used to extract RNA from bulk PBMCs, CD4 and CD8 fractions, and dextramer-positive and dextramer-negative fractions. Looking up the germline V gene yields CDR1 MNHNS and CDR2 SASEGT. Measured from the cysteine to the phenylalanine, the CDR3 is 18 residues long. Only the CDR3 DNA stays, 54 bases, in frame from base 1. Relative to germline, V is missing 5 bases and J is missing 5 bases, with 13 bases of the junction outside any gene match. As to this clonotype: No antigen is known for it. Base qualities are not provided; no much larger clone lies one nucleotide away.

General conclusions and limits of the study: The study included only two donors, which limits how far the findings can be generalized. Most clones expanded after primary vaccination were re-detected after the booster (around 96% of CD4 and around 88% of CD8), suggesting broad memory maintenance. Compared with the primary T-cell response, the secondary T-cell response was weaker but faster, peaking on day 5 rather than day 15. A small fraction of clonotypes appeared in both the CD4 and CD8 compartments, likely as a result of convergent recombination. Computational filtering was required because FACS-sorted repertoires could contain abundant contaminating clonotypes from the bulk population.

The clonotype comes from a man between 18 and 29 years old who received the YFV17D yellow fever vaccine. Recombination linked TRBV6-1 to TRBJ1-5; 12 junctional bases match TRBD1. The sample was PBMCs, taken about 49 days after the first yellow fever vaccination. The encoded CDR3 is CASSRESAGTGGDQPQHF. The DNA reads TGTGCCAGCAGTCGAGAATCTGCCGGGACAGGGGGCGATCAGCCCCAGCATTTT.